This T cell receptor beta chain was sequenced during a study of blood T cells in healthy people across ages. Study observations and caveats: The CMV status of each donor remained undetermined, and this could have confounded shifts in expanded clonotypes. The lack of PBMC sorting stopped any conclusive naive versus antigen-experienced comparison.

Using a J-beta primer mix together with a sample-barcoded 5' primer, a second PCR was run for about 7 to 12 cycles. TCRdb redid the calling of the 5' RACE reads with MiXCR, one entry per CDR3 protein. Here the sample spans some 1.5 million distinct CDR3 sequences, roughly 28% being singletons. Germline V gene sequence: CDR1 KGHDR, CDR2 SFDVKD. This CDR3 has 13 residues. To note about this clonotype: Its target is unknown.

This chain joins TRBV24-1 and TRBJ2-4; D could derive from TRBD1 or TRBD2 (5 bases each). The J call may be incorrect, as the DNA end agrees better with TRBJ2-7. This receptor was identified in a woman between 25 and 40 years old in good health. Source material: blood. CDR3 protein: CATSDPGTHEQYF. The CDR3 bases are TGTGCCACCAGTGACCCTGGGACCCACGAGCAGTACTTC.